The 24 T cell receptor beta chains presented below share a single source sample, sequenced in a study of CD8 T cells in ankylosing spondylitis. Study-level findings and limits: Characteristic, it appeared, of ankylosing spondylitis blood was a TCR beta motif of eight highly homologous variants.

Their antigen targets remain unknown. MiXCR was run by TCRdb on the 5' RACE reads, yielding one entry per CDR3 protein. This sample yields about 220,000 distinct CDR3 sequences, of which about 16% are seen a single time; roughly 46% belongs to the top ten. Specimen: blood, either unsorted or a sorted T cell fraction (not recorded which). The receptors come from a male donor with ankylosing spondylitis.

The chain recombines TRBV9 with TRBJ2-7, with 10 positions matching TRBD2. V lost 4 bases and J lost 2; bases outside the gene matches: 9. The CDR3 extends over 16 amino acids. The V gene's germline CDR1 is SGDLS and CDR2 YYNGEE. Here the CDR3 reads CASSPQTSGFAYEQYF. For the CDR3, the DNA is TGTGCCAGCAGCCCTCAGACTAGCGGGTTCGCCTACGAGCAGTACTTC.

The chain combines TRBV7-9 with TRBJ2-5; 7 bases are shared with TRBD2. The CDR3 has 15 amino acids. Trimming removed 3 bases from V and 4 bases from J; junction bases left unmatched: 8. Germline CDR1 SEHNR, CDR2 FQNEAQ (reference sequence). In DNA form, the CDR3 reads TGTGCCAGCAGCTTCCTGTGGGAGGGCCGAGAGACCCAGTACTTC. Translated: CASSFLWEGRETQYF.

The chain is built from TRBV7-9 and TRBJ1-1, with TRBD1 identical over 8 bases. Germline V gives CDR1 SEHNR, CDR2 FQNEAQ (reference sequence). Unmatched junction bases numbered 10, after V lost 6 bases and J lost 1 base. The CDR3 is 16 residues long. CDR3 region: CASRKTTGGGNTEAFF. DNA of the CDR3: TGTGCCAGCAGAAAGACCACAGGGGGAGGGAACACTGAAGCTTTCTTT.

The chain couples TRBV7-4 to TRBJ1-5; possible D gene TRBD1, 6 bases. V dropped 7 bases and J dropped 0 bases, with 13 bases sitting between them. CDR1 and CDR2 (germline): SGHVT, SQSDAQ. The CDR3 contains 15 residues. The CDR3 sequence is CASTRTGNSNQPQHF. CDR3 in DNA: TGTGCCAGCACCCGTACAGGGAATAGCAATCAGCCCCAGCATTTT.

This clonotype was seen a handful of times. The chain uses TRBV4-1 and TRBJ1-6; D gene ambiguous. The CDR3 runs 10 residues. The germline CDR1 and CDR2 sequences are MGHRA and YSYEKL. V dropped 8 bases and J dropped 7 bases, with 3 bases sitting between them. CDR3 residues: CASGNSPLHF. The DNA for the CDR3 is TGCGCCAGCGGCAATTCACCCCTCCACTTT.

V usage is TRBV20-1 and J usage is TRBJ2-1, with TRBD2 identical over 9 bases. The V and J ends lost 3 bases and 6 bases, in that order; junction bases with no gene match: 6. The germline gives CDR1 DFQATT, CDR2 SNEGSKA (reference sequence). The CDR3 has 14 amino acids. Written as DNA, the CDR3 is TGCAGTGCTAGGGGGACTAGCAACCTCAATGAGCAGTTCTTC. Its protein is CSARGTSNLNEQFF.

The rearrangement uses TRBV12-3 or TRBV12-4 and TRBJ2-7, with D unclear. The V and J ends lost 2 bases and 5 bases respectively, with 10 bases between them. CDR3 length: 13 residues. CDR3 nucleotides: TGTGCCAGCAGTTTAAGCTTCGGGCACGAGCAGTACTTC. Encoded protein: CASSLSFGHEQYF.

The rearrangement links TRBV3-1 to TRBJ2-7; no firm D call. The CDR3 has 13 amino acids. The V gene lost 1 base and the J gene lost 5 bases, with 9 bases spanning the gap. Germline V gives CDR1 LGHDT, CDR2 YNNKEL (reference sequence). CDR3 residues: CASSQAYNHEQYF. For the CDR3, the DNA is TGTGCCAGCAGCCAAGCGTACAACCACGAGCAGTACTTC.

The chain has TRBV29-1 and TRBJ1-2; D possibly corresponds to TRBD1 (5 bases). The V and J ends lost 4 bases and 7 bases respectively, with 13 bases between them. CDR1 is SQVTM, CDR2 ANQGSEA, per germline. The CDR3 consists of 12 residues. In nucleotides, the CDR3 is TGCAGCGTTGTGTTCAGGGAGGTTGGCTACACCTTC. Protein: CSVVFREVGYTF.

This rearrangement joins TRBV29-1 to TRBJ1-2; D may be TRBD1 (5 bases). From germline, CDR1 is SQVTM and CDR2 ANQGSEA. The V and J ends lost 1 base and 5 bases respectively, with 8 bases between them. The CDR3 length is 12 residues. The CDR3 sequence is CSVEGGWYGYTF. The CDR3 nucleotides are TGCAGCGTTGAAGGGGGGTGGTATGGCTACACCTTC.

The chain uses TRBV20-1 and TRBJ2-7; TRBD2 aligns across 8 bases. Per the germline V gene, CDR1 is DFQATT and CDR2 is SNEGSKA (reference sequence). The length of the CDR3 is 14 residues. V shed 2 bases and J 9 bases; nucleotides not matched to a gene: 12. This CDR3 reads CSARYAWTSRGQYF. The CDR3 DNA is TGCAGTGCTAGATACGCATGGACTAGCAGGGGGCAGTACTTC.

This clonotype was recorded a few times. The V and J genes are TRBV18 and TRBJ2-7; TRBD1 agrees at 9 bases. This CDR3 has 15 amino acids. Germline V CDR1 and CDR2: KGHSH, LQKENI. The trim removed 4 bases at V and 3 bases at J, leaving 7 bases unmatched. The CDR3 reads CASSRGDRALYEQYF. Written as DNA, the CDR3 is TGTGCCAGCTCACGGGGGGACAGGGCTCTCTACGAGCAGTACTTC. The full variable domain, in which reference TRBV18 and TRBJ2-7 provide the parts outside the CDR3, is NAGVMQNPRHLVRRRGQEARLRCSPMKGHSHVYWYRQLPEEGLKFMVYLQKENIIDESGMPKERFSAEFPKEGPSILRIQQVVRGDSAAYFCASSRGDRALYEQYFGPGTRLTVT.

This clonotype was found a few times. This sequence joins TRBV4-3 and TRBJ1-3; D remains ambiguous. The V end lost 0 bases, the J end lost 8 bases, and 14 bases lay between the germline ends. Germline V gene data show CDR1 as LGHNA and CDR2 as YSLEER. The CDR3 contains 15 residues. The CDR3 loop is CASSQDSRSRDTIYF. Here the CDR3 DNA reads TGCGCCAGCAGCCAAGATAGTAGGTCCCGGGACACCATATATTTT.

This chain links TRBV15 with TRBJ1-1; D ambiguous. From germline, CDR1 is LNHNV and CDR2 YYDKDF (reference sequence). The CDR3 contains 16 residues. V shed 0 bases and J shed 4 bases, with 15 bases lying between them. CDR3 bases: TGTGCCACCAGCAGAGATTCGCCCGCTCGGGGCACTGAAGCTTTCTTT. Protein product: CATSRDSPARGTEAFF.

The V call is TRBV7-9, the J call TRBJ2-7, with D possibly being TRBD1 (6 bases). Germline assignment: CDR1 SEHNR and CDR2 FQNEAQ (reference sequence). V lost 5 bases and J lost 1, with 18 bases in between. The CDR3 is 16 amino acids. The CDR3 nucleotides read TGTGCCAGCAGCGGTTCACAGGGTTTTAGGTCCTACGAGCAGTACTTC. As protein: CASSGSQGFRSYEQYF. The full variable domain, rest sourced from reference TRBV7-9 and TRBJ2-7, is DTGVSQNPRHKITKRGQNVTFRCDPISEHNRLYWYRQTLGQGPEFLTYFQNEAQLEKSRLLSDRFSAERPKGSFSTLEIQRTEQGDSAMYLCASSGSQGFRSYEQYFGPGTRLTVT.

This clonotype showed up just a few times. The chain carries TRBV4-1 and TRBJ2-7, with 9 bases identical to TRBD2. Germline CDR1 MGHRA, CDR2 YSYEKL. V trimming: 2 bases; J trimming: 2 bases; junction bases outside the gene matches: 10. CDR3 length: 17 amino acids. The CDR3 loop is CASSQNPGLALTYEQYF. The CDR3 nucleotides read TGCGCCAGCAGCCAAAACCCCGGACTAGCGCTAACCTACGAGCAGTACTTC.

In DNA form, the CDR3 reads TGCGCCAGCGCCGATCAGGGACAGTCCTACGAGCAGTACTTC. Encoded protein: CASADQGQSYEQYF. The chain employs TRBV4-1 and TRBJ2-7, with 7 nucleotides matching TRBD1. CDR3 length: 14 residues. V dropped 8 bases and J dropped 1; count of bases not matched to a gene: 8. Per the germline V gene, CDR1 is MGHRA and CDR2 is YSYEKL.

The chain couples TRBV12-3 or TRBV12-4 to TRBJ1-4, with 10 bases that match TRBD1. CDR3 length equals 18 residues. The V segment lost 5 bases and the J segment 2 bases; nucleotides outside the gene matches: 11. The CDR3 region has the DNA TGTGCCAGCAGTACCAACACCGGGACAGGGGACACTAATGAAAAACTGTTTTTT. This encodes CASSTNTGTGDTNEKLFF.

In this sample, this clonotype turned up a few times. The chain joins TRBV5-6 to TRBJ2-1; TRBD2 is a possible D gene (6 bases). Germline V lookup: CDR1 SGHDT, CDR2 YYEEEE. The germline V and J ends were trimmed by 0 bases and 7 bases, with 20 bases remaining between them. The CDR3 consists of 17 residues. CDR3 sequence (DNA): TGTGCCAGCAGCTTGGCCCCGGGGTGGGGGGTCATGAATGAGCAGTTCTTC. Its protein is CASSLAPGWGVMNEQFF. Supplemented by reference TRBV5-6 and TRBJ2-1, the full variable domain reads DAGVTQSPTHLIKTRGQQVTLRCSPKSGHDTVSWYQQALGQGPQFIFQYYEEEERQRGNFPDRFSGHQFPNYSSELNVNALLLGDSALYLCASSLAPGWGVMNEQFFGPGTRLTVL.

The chain recombines TRBV3-1 with TRBJ2-1; perhaps D is TRBD1 or TRBD2 (5 bases each). This CDR3 spans 20 amino acids. Trimming took off 0 bases at V and 0 bases at J, with 21 bases between the two ends. Per germline, CDR1 LGHDT and CDR2 YNNKEL (reference sequence). CDR3 DNA sequence: TGTGCCAGCAGCCAAGAGAGCGGCAGGGCAGTAGATTTCTCCTACAATGAGCAGTTCTTC. It codes for CASSQESGRAVDFSYNEQFF.

The rearrangement links TRBV7-9 to TRBJ1-6, with TRBD1 as a possible D gene (6 bases). The germline CDR1 and CDR2 sequences are SEHNR and FQNEAQ (reference sequence). Between the trimmed V and J ends, which lost 4 bases and 0 bases, there was a span of 10 bases. The length of the CDR3 is 16 residues. CDR3 sequence: CASSSGVSSYNSPLHF. CDR3 in DNA: TGTGCCAGCAGCTCAGGGGTGAGCTCCTATAATTCACCCCTCCACTTT.

This clonotype occurred a few times. This chain uses TRBV3-1 with TRBJ2-7, with D maybe TRBD2 (6 bases). Germline values: CDR1 LGHDT, CDR2 YNNKEL (reference sequence). The V end lost 1 base, the J end lost 3 bases, and 16 bases lay between the germline ends. CDR3 length: 16 residues. The CDR3 coding sequence is TGTGCCAGCAGCCAAGCCGAGACCCAGGGACTCTACGAGCAGTACTTC. Its translation: CASSQAETQGLYEQYF.

The chain has TRBV28 and TRBJ2-1; 7 nucleotides align to TRBD2. J gave up 10 bases and V 3 bases, and 9 bases lay outside the gene matches. This CDR3 comprises 14 residues. CDR1 is MDHEN and CDR2 is SYDVKM in the germline V gene. The CDR3 loop is CASSFGGSLREQFF. The CDR3 nucleotides are TGTGCCAGCAGTTTTGGCGGGAGTCTGCGGGAGCAGTTCTTC.

Only a few counts were recorded for this clonotype. The chain joins TRBV20-1 to TRBJ2-7; 11 bases agree with TRBD2. The CDR3 contains 13 residues. Germline assignment: CDR1 DFQATT and CDR2 SNEGSKA (reference sequence). The J segment lost 1 base and the V segment lost 7 bases, leaving 3 bases of the junction unmatched. CDR3 residues: CSGRLAGSYEQYF. The CDR3 DNA reads TGCAGTGGGAGACTAGCGGGGTCCTACGAGCAGTACTTC.